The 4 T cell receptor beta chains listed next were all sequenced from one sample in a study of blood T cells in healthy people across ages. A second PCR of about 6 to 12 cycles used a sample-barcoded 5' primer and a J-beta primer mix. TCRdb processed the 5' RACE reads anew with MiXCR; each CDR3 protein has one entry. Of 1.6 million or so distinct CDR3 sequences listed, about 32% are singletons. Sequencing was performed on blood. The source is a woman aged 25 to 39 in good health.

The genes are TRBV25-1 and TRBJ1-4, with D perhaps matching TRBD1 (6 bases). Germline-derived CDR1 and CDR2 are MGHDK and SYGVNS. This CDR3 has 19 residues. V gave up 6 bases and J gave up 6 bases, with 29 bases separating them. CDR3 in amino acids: CASSAIPGTTIFRHEKLFF. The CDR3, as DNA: TGTGCCAGCAGCGCAATCCCCGGGACAACAATCTTCAGACATGAAAAACTGTTTTTT.

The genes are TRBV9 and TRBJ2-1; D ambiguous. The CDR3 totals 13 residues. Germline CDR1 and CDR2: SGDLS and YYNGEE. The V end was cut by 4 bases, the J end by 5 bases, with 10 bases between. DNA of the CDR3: TGTGCCAGCAGCCTCTTCTCGAACAATGAGCAGTTCTTC. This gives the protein CASSLFSNNEQFF.

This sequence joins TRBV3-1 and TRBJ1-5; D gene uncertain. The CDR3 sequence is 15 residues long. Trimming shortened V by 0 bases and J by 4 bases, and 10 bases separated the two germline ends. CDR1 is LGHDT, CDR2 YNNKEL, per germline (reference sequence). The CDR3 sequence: CASSQDGAGNQPQHF. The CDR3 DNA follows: TGTGCCAGCAGCCAAGACGGTGCCGGAAATCAGCCCCAGCATTTT.

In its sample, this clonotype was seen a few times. The CDR3, as DNA: TGCGCCAGCAGCCAAGTACGGAATCGTCCAGATACGCAGTATTTT. Translated: CASSQVRNRPDTQYF. The chain joins TRBV4-1 to TRBJ2-3; the D is unclear. Germline V gene sequence: CDR1 MGHRA, CDR2 YSYEKL. V lost 1 base, J lost 4 bases, and 12 bases lay in between. This CDR3 comprises 15 residues.